Listed here is a single T cell receptor (beta chain). Its antigen is still unknown. The sample comes from a study of T cells after yellow fever vaccination. Whole-study results and caveats: Across the CD4 and CD8 compartments, a small share of clonotypes was present in both.

This CDR3 is 15 amino acids long. V was shortened by 4 bases and J by 3 bases, with 13 bases between the two germline ends. TCRdb itself ran the 5' RACE reads through MiXCR, one entry per CDR3 protein. This table holds approximately 580,000 distinct CDR3 sequences, approximately 16% found once. The sample in question was PBMCs, obtained 4 to 6 days after the first yellow fever vaccination. The chain links TRBV12-3 or TRBV12-4 to TRBJ1-5, with D uncertain. This clonotype was sampled from a young man who received the YFV17D yellow fever vaccine. CDR3 coding DNA: TGTGCCAGCAGTTATATGGGGTTCGACAATCAGCCCCAGCATTTT. Translating it yields CASSYMGFDNQPQHF.